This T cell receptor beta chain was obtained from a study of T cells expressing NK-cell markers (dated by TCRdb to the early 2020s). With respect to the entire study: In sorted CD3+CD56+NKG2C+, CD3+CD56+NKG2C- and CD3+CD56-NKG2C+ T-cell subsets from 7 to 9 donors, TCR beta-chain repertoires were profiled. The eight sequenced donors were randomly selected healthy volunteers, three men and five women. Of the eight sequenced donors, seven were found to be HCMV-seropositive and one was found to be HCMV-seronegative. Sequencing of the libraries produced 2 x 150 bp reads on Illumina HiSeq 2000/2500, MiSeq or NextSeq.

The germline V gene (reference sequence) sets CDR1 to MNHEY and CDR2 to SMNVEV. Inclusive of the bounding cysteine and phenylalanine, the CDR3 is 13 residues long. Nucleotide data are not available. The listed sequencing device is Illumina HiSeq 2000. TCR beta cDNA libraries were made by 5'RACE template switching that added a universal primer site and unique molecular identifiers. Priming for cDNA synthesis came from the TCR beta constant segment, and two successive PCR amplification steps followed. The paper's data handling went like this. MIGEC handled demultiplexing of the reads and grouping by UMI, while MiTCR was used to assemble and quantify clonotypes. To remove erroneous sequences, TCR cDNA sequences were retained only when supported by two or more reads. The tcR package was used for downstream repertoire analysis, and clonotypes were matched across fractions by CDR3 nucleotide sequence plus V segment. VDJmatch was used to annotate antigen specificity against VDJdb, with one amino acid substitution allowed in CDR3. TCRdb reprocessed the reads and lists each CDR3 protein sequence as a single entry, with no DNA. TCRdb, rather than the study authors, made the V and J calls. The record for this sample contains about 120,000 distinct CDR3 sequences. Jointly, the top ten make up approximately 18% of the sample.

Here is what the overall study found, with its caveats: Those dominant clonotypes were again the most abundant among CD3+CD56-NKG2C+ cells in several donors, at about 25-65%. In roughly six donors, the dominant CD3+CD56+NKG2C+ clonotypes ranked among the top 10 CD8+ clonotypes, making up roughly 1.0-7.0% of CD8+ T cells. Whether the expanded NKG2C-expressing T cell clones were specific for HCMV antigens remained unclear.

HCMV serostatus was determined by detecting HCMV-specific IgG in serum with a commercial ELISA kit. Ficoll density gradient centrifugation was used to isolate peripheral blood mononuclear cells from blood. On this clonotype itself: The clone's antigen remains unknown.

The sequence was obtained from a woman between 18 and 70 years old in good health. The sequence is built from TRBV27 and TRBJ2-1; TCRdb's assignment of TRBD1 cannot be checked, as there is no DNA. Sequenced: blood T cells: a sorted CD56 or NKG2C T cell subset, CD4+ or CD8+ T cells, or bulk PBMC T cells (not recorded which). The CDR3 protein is CASSLVAPSEQFF.